Described below is a single TCR beta chain sequence and its context. The target antigen is unknown. The PCR used 60 Vbeta and 13 Jbeta primers. This table comes from immunoSEQ multiplex PCR, and its TCRdb copy is limited to in-frame clones, with some not included. The sample carries approximately 300,000 clones, about four fifths recorded once. The sample belongs to a study of cytomegalovirus exposure and HLA in healthy donors. Losses at the gene ends were 8 bases for V and 4 bases for J; bases not matched to a gene: 10. Germline-derived CDR1 and CDR2 are ENHRY and SYGVKD. The CDR3 consists of 15 residues. Study outcomes and limitations: Further analysis was carried out later, and it showed several of the most significant clusters appearing linked to common viral pathogens. Cytomegalovirus status was reportedly diagnosed by the classifier with high sensitivity and specificity.

The sequenced material came from PBMCs. The genes are TRBV10-3 and TRBJ2-5; 10 nucleotides agree with TRBD1. This TCR derives from a middle-aged woman in good health and CMV-seropositive. The CDR3 bases are TGTGCCATCGGCACCGGGACAGGGGCGGGAGAGACCCAGTACTTC. This translates into CAIGTGTGAGETQYF.